This entry lists 19 T cell receptor beta chains sequenced from one sample in a study of blood T cells in healthy people across ages. The second PCR ran about 6 to 12 cycles with a sample-barcoded 5' primer and J-beta primers. Using its own MiXCR run on the 5' RACE reads, TCRdb lists one record per CDR3 protein. Of under 800,000 distinct CDR3 sequences in the sample, roughly 41% were seen once. Sample: blood. The origin of the receptors is a woman in her fifties or sixties in good health.

The genes are TRBV14 and TRBJ2-3, with a tentative D call TRBD1 (8 bases). V lost 3 bases and J 4 bases, leaving 17 bases between the germline ends. CDR3 length equals 16 residues. Germline assignment: CDR1 SGHDN and CDR2 FVKESK. The CDR3 DNA reads as TGTGCCAGCAGCCATCGACAGGGGAGGGTCGCAGATACGCAGTATTTT. The encoded protein is CASSHRQGRVADTQYF.

The CDR3 loop is CASSLGQNSNQPQHF. Written as DNA, the CDR3 is TGTGCCAGCAGCTTGGGACAGAATAGCAATCAGCCCCAGCATTTT. This sequence joins TRBV7-8 and TRBJ1-5, with 7 bases that match TRBD1. This CDR3 spans 15 amino acids. The germline gives CDR1 SGHVS, CDR2 FQNEAQ. Trimming cost V 3 bases and J 0 bases; bases outside gene matches: 2.

The chain joins TRBV20-1 to TRBJ2-5, with D perhaps given as TRBD1 or TRBD2 (5 bases each). V was clipped by 5 bases and J by 5 bases, with 24 bases between them. The CDR3 length is 16 residues. The germline V gene encodes CDR1 DFQATT and CDR2 SNEGSKA (reference sequence). CDR3 sequence reads: CSAPRTVTTSGETQYF. The CDR3 bases are TGCAGTGCTCCCAGGACGGTGACTACCTCAGGGGAGACCCAGTACTTC.

Notes on this clonotype: A much larger clone is a single base away; this may be a read error. The chain combines TRBV7-2 with TRBJ2-4, with D unresolved. This CDR3 is 15 amino acids long. Germline CDR1 SGHTA, CDR2 FQGNSA. V was trimmed by 0 bases and J by 13 bases, leaving 19 bases between them. The DNA of the CDR3 is TGTGCCAGCAGCTTAGCCATGCTTGGAGACAATGAGCAGTACTTC. As protein: CASSLAMLGDNEQYF. The whole variable domain, remainder taken from reference TRBV7-2 and TRBJ2-4, is GAGVSQSPSNKVTEKGKDVELRCDPISGHTALYWYRQSLGQGLEFLIYFQGNSAPDKSGLPSDRFSAERTGGSVSTLTIQRTQQEDSAVYLCASSLAMLGDNEQYFGAGTRLSVL.

This sequence joins TRBV15 and TRBJ2-1; D gene ambiguous. Trimming stripped 4 bases from V and 7 bases from J, with 11 bases between. Germline assignment: CDR1 LNHNV and CDR2 YYDKDF (reference sequence). This CDR3 spans 13 amino acids. DNA for the CDR3: TGTGCCACCAGCATACCTCCGGGTAATGAGCAGTTCTTC. It encodes CATSIPPGNEQFF.

The gene calls are TRBV2 and TRBJ2-1, with 7 bases fitting TRBD1. Germline V gives CDR1 SNHLY, CDR2 FYNNEI. The CDR3 has 12 residues. V was clipped by 8 bases and J by 9 bases; unmatched bases: 7. CDR3 sequence (DNA): TGTGCCAGCCTCGCCGGACAGGTTGAGCAGTTCTTC. Protein: CASLAGQVEQFF.

This clonotype was seen a few times. J is TRBJ1-1 and V is TRBV4-2; no definite D call. V lost 6 bases and J 10 bases, leaving 12 bases between the germline ends. Germline CDR1 is LGHNA and CDR2 is YNFKEQ. The CDR3 covers 11 residues. The CDR3 region has the DNA TGTGCCAGCAGGCAGAGTGGCGGAGCTTTCTTT. It yields the protein CASRQSGGAFF.

The rearrangement uses TRBV2 and TRBJ1-4; D is ambiguous. V was pared by 0 bases and J by 5 bases, with 13 bases between. Germline assignment: CDR1 SNHLY and CDR2 FYNNEI. The CDR3 totals 16 residues. CDR3 nucleotides: TGTGCCAGCAGTGAAGCGCTTCTCCTGATCAATGAAAAACTGTTTTTT. It is translated as CASSEALLLINEKLFF.

This clonotype was counted a few times. The genes are TRBV5-1 and TRBJ2-5; 11 nucleotides align to TRBD1. Germline V gives CDR1 SGHRS, CDR2 YFSETQ. Unmatched junction bases numbered 6, after V lost 4 bases and J lost 4 bases. The CDR3 covers 15 residues. The CDR3 region is CASSGSGTGGETQYF. Here the CDR3 DNA reads TGCGCCAGCAGCGGCTCCGGGACAGGGGGAGAGACCCAGTACTTC.

This clonotype was observed a handful of times. This chain connects TRBV29-1 to TRBJ2-6, with a weak D call TRBD2 (6 bases). Germline V gives CDR1 SQVTM, CDR2 ANQGSEA. V dropped 2 bases and J dropped 4 bases, with 12 bases sitting between them. The CDR3 sequence is 15 residues long. In DNA, the CDR3 is TGCAGCGTTGAATTTAGCGGTCTGGGGGCCAACGTCCTGACTTTC. As protein: CSVEFSGLGANVLTF.

This clonotype was seen a handful of times. The CDR3 coding sequence is TGTGCCAGCAGCCTTCACCAGGGATTCTATGGCTACACCTTC. This translates into CASSLHQGFYGYTF. The genes are TRBV7-9 and TRBJ1-2; the D gene is possibly TRBD1 (5 bases). The germline V gene encodes CDR1 SEHNR and CDR2 FQNEAQ (reference sequence). The V gene lost 5 bases and the J gene lost 4 bases, with 14 bases spanning the gap. The CDR3 extends over 14 amino acids. The full variable domain, completed using reference TRBV7-9 and TRBJ1-2, is DTGVSQNPRHKITKRGQNVTFRCDPISEHNRLYWYRQTLGQGPEFLTYFQNEAQLEKSRLLSDRFSAERPKGSFSTLEIQRTEQGDSAMYLCASSLHQGFYGYTFGSGTRLTVV.

The chain carries TRBV4-3 and TRBJ2-7, with 11 bases aligning to TRBD2. CDR3 length equals 18 residues. Germline CDR1 reads LGHNA; CDR2 reads YSLEER. V lost 0 bases to trimming and J lost 0 bases; unmatched junction nucleotides: 7. The CDR3 DNA sequence: TGCGCCAGCAGCCAAGATTTAAAGGGACTAGCGGTCTCCTACGAGCAGTACTTC. Protein: CASSQDLKGLAVSYEQYF.

The rearrangement joins TRBV12-3 or TRBV12-4 to TRBJ2-7; 14 bases map to TRBD2. Judging by the DNA end, TRBJ2-4 fits better; the J call may be wrong. This CDR3 spans 16 amino acids. CDR3: CASSSGLAGADYIQYF. The CDR3 DNA reads TGTGCCAGCAGTTCGGGACTAGCGGGAGCTGACTACATTCAGTACTTC.

V gene TRBV11-2 combines with J gene TRBJ2-1; D is perhaps TRBD1 (6 bases). Per the germline V gene, CDR1 is SGHAT and CDR2 is FQNNGV. V lost 4 bases and J lost 10, with 20 bases in between. The CDR3 is 15 amino acids. The CDR3 DNA sequence: TGTGCCAGCAGCTCAACCACCCAGGGGCTTAGCGAGCAGTTCTTC. Amino acid sequence: CASSSTTQGLSEQFF.

This clonotype was counted only a few times. The chain employs TRBV27 and TRBJ1-1, with 9 positions matching TRBD1. The CDR3 length is 17 residues. In germline, CDR1 is MNHEY, CDR2 SMNVEV (reference sequence). Trimming at V came to 3 bases and at J to 4 bases, leaving 12 bases not matched to a gene. CDR3 nucleotide sequence: TGTGCCAGCAGTTTTCTGGGACAGGGCGCATTGGGCACTGAAGCTTTCTTT. It is translated as CASSFLGQGALGTEAFF.

The CDR3 is CSAWSTSGSSYEQYF. The CDR3 DNA follows: TGCAGTGCTTGGAGTACTAGCGGGTCCTCCTACGAGCAGTACTTC. The genes are TRBV20-1 and TRBJ2-7; TRBD2 matches 9 bases. The CDR3 covers 15 residues. Looked up from germline, CDR1 is DFQATT and CDR2 is SNEGSKA (reference sequence). The trim removed 5 bases at V and 0 bases at J, leaving 8 bases unmatched.

The chain recombines TRBV2 with TRBJ2-5; unclear D gene. The ends were cut back, 4 bases at V and 2 bases at J, with 8 bases in the middle. The CDR3 is 13 amino acids. In germline, CDR1 is SNHLY, CDR2 FYNNEI. For the CDR3, the DNA is TGTGCCAGCAGTGGACACCAACAAGAGACCCAGTACTTC. This sequence encodes CASSGHQQETQYF.

The J gene is TRBJ2-3, the V gene TRBV7-2; TRBD1 might be the D (8 bases). The germline CDR1 and CDR2 sequences are SGHTA and FQGNSA. V lost 4 bases to trimming and J lost 2 bases, with 19 bases between them. The CDR3 contains 17 residues. The DNA for the CDR3 is TGTGCCAGCAGCTCGAGACAGGGGAGGGGATACACAGATACGCAGTATTTT. It yields the protein CASSSRQGRGYTDTQYF.

This sequence joins TRBV4-2 and TRBJ2-5; 8 positions match TRBD2. Trimming cost V 0 bases and J 11 bases; bases outside gene matches: 20. The germline gives CDR1 LGHNA, CDR2 YNFKEQ. The CDR3 consists of 18 residues. The CDR3 here is CASSQDLAGGVVGYEQYF. CDR3 nucleotide sequence: TGTGCCAGCAGCCAAGACCTAGCGGGCGGGGTTGTAGGATATGAGCAGTACTTC.